This is a list of T cell receptor beta chains from one sample in a study of blood T cell repertoires in COVID-19. Produced via immunoSEQ multiplex PCR; TCRdb's table is partial and in-frame only. The data show roughly 100,000 clones, 80% to 90% seen once. What was sequenced was peripheral blood. These receptors came from a man between 60 and 70 years old with acute or convalescent COVID-19. Both conserved end residues are part of each CDR3. Fields, in order: D gene, V gene, J gene, clone size, CDR3 DNA, CDR3 protein. A D gene is named only where the DNA matches it firmly. Rows may omit the clone size; those that give it use once, few, many or a size class.

>NA|TRBV7-9|TRBJ1-1|NA
TGTGCCAGCAGTTCAGGCTTAATGAACACTGAAGCTTTCTTT
CASSSGLMNTEAFF
>NA|TRBV30|TRBJ1-4|NA
TGTGCCTGGAGCCTCCAAGCGGGGGCTAATGAAAAACTGTTTTTT
CAWSLQAGANEKLFF
>TRBD1|TRBV5-3|TRBJ1-4|NA
TGTGCCAGAAGCTGTACACAGGGGCCGGATGATAGCGATGAAAAACTGTTTTTT
CARSCTQGPDDSDEKLFF
>NA|TRBV7-9|TRBJ2-5|few
TGTGCCAGCAGCTCGGGCCAAGAGACCCAGTACTTC
CASSSGQETQYF
>TRBD2|TRBV11-2|TRBJ2-1|NA
TGTGCCAGCAGCTTAGATCGCTTTAGTAGCGGGAGCTCCTACAATGAGCAGTTCTTC
CASSLDRFSSGSSYNEQFF
>NA|TRBV7-2|TRBJ2-2|few
TGTGCCAGCAGCTTGACAGGTGACTCCTCCGGGGAGCTGTTTTTT
CASSLTGDSSGELFF
>NA|TRBV29-1|TRBJ2-3|NA
TGCAGCGTTGAAGGAACTGTCACAGATACGCAGTATTTT
CSVEGTVTDTQYF
>NA|TRBV5-8|TRBJ1-5|NA
TGTGCCAGCAGCTTGCAGGGTAGCAGCAATCAGCCCCAGCATTTT
CASSLQGSSNQPQHF
>TRBD1|TRBV9|TRBJ2-1|NA
TGTGCCAGCAGCGTAGGAGGGGGCGCGTATAATGAGCAGTTCTTC
CASSVGGGAYNEQFF
>NA|TRBV24-1|TRBJ2-2|few
TGTGCCACCAGTGCTAACACCGGGGAGCTGTTTTTT
CATSANTGELFF
>NA|TRBV7-3|TRBJ2-2|NA
TGTGCCAGCAGCCCCCAAGGGGCCGGGGAGCTGTTTTTT
CASSPQGAGELFF
>TRBD2|TRBV6-1|TRBJ2-3|NA
TGTGCCAGCAGTGAGCTAGCGGGAGGGGATACGCAGTATTTT
CASSELAGGDTQYF
>TRBD1|TRBV19|TRBJ1-5|NA
TGTGCCAGTAGTACCTCACAGGGGACGGGTCAGCCCCAGCATTTT
CASSTSQGTGQPQHF
>NA|TRBV7-3|TRBJ2-3|once
TGTGCCAGCAGCTTAGGTCGGGAGCGCACAGATACGCAGTATTTT
CASSLGRERTDTQYF
>NA|TRBV3-1/TRBV3-2|TRBJ2-5|NA
TGTGCCAGCAGCCAGCCTATCGTAGCGTTGGAGACCCAGTACTTC
CASSQPIVALETQYF
>NA|TRBV3-1/TRBV3-2|TRBJ2-7|once
TGTGCCAGCAGCCTATCTCAGGGTTACGAGCAGTACTTC
CASSLSQGYEQYF
>NA|TRBV27|TRBJ2-2|NA
TGTGCCAGCAGTTTTAACAGGCAGAACGGGGAGCTGTTTTTT
CASSFNRQNGELFF
>NA|TRBV2|TRBJ1-6|NA
TGTGCCAGCAGGACAGGCCCACCCTATTCACCCCTCCACTTT
CASRTGPPYSPLHF
>TRBD1|TRBV7-2|TRBJ1-6|NA
TGTGCCAGCAGCCCCTGGGACAGGGTTTCACCCCTCCACTTT
CASSPWDRVSPLHF
>NA|TRBV7-9|TRBJ1-1|NA
TGTGCCAGCAGCTCCTCGGGTCTTGAAGCTTTCTTT
CASSSSGLEAFF
>NA|TRBV18|TRBJ2-1|once
TGTGCCAGCTCGCCTGGAGCAAGGGGCGATGAGCAGTTCTTC
CASSPGARGDEQFF
>TRBD1|TRBV30|TRBJ1-6|once
TGTGCCTGGAGTGCGACAGGGGGCATGTCCTATAATTCACCCCTCCACTTT
CAWSATGGMSYNSPLHF
>NA|TRBV3-1/TRBV3-2|TRBJ2-3|NA
TGTGCCAGCAGCGAGACAGATACGCAGTATTTT
CASSETDTQYF
>TRBD1|TRBV4-3|TRBJ2-1|NA
TGCGCCAGCAGCCAAGATCAAGGGACAGGGAAAGGCGAGCAGTTCTTC
CASSQDQGTGKGEQFF
>TRBD1|TRBV5-1|TRBJ2-1|NA
TGCGCCAGCAGCTGGACAGGGGGGTCCTACAATGAGCAGTTCTTC
CASSWTGGSYNEQFF
>NA|TRBV3-1/TRBV3-2|TRBJ2-1|NA
TGTGCCAGCAGCCAACTCATAGCGGTAACCTACAATGAGCAGTTCTTC
CASSQLIAVTYNEQFF
>NA|TRBV7-3|TRBJ2-1|NA
TGTGCCAGCAGCCCATCCGGGAGTGATTCCTACAATGAGCAGTTCTTC
CASSPSGSDSYNEQFF
>TRBD2|TRBV3-1/TRBV3-2|TRBJ2-2|NA
TGTGCCAGCAGCCAACGACTAGCGGGGGCCACCGGGGAGCTGTTTTTT
CASSQRLAGATGELFF
>TRBD2|TRBV29-1|TRBJ2-7|NA
TGCAGCATCGAAAGCGGGACCTACGAGCAGTACTTC
CSIESGTYEQYF
>NA|TRBV24-1|TRBJ2-1|NA
TGTGCCACCAGTGACCGTGACTTGGAAGCGGCCGGCTACAATGAGCAGTTCTTC
CATSDRDLEAAGYNEQFF
>NA|TRBV4-3|TRBJ2-1|NA
TGCGCCAGCAGCCAAGGGACTCCTCCTGGTGAGCAGTTCTTC
CASSQGTPPGEQFF
>NA|TRBV5-6|TRBJ1-2|few
TGTGCCAGCAGCTTAGAAAGGACACCCTGGGGCTATGGCTACACCTTC
CASSLERTPWGYGYTF
>TRBD1|TRBV10-2|TRBJ1-1|NA
TGCGCCAGCAGTGGACGACAGGGAAACACTGAAGCTTTCTTT
CASSGRQGNTEAFF
>TRBD1|TRBV4-3|TRBJ2-1|NA
TGCGCCAGCAGCCTGGGACAGGGGGCCCTCAATGAGCAGTTCTTC
CASSLGQGALNEQFF
>TRBD1|TRBV29-1|TRBJ1-2|NA
TGCAGCGTTGGAGACAGGGAAGCTAACTATGGCTACACCTTC
CSVGDREANYGYTF
>TRBD2|TRBV4-2|TRBJ2-5|NA
TGTGCCAGCAGCCAAGATAGCTCTAGCGGGAGGGGGAAGACCCAGTACTTC
CASSQDSSSGRGKTQYF
>NA|TRBV19|TRBJ2-1|few
TGTGCCAGTAGAGGAGGACGGATCTACTACAATGAGCAGTTCTTC
CASRGGRIYYNEQFF
>TRBD2|TRBV29-1|TRBJ2-2|NA
TGCAGCGTCGTCGGGACTAGCGGGACTCGCACCGGGGAGCTGTTTTTT
CSVVGTSGTRTGELFF
>NA|TRBV6-5|TRBJ2-7|NA
TGTGCCAGCAGTTACTCAGCTGATTCCTACGAGCAGTACTTC
CASSYSADSYEQYF
>TRBD1|TRBV27|TRBJ1-2|once
TGTGCCAGCAGTTTATCCGAAGGACAGGGATCCTATGGCTACACCTTC
CASSLSEGQGSYGYTF
>TRBD1|TRBV3-1/TRBV3-2|TRBJ2-5|NA
TGTGCCAGCAGCTCACCAACAGGGGTTCGGCAAGAGACCCAGTACTTC
CASSSPTGVRQETQYF
>TRBD1|TRBV3-1/TRBV3-2|TRBJ2-1|NA
TGTGCCAGCAGCCAATATCCCCATGGTGGGACAGGGGCTTACAATGAGCAGTTCTTC
CASSQYPHGGTGAYNEQFF
>TRBD1|TRBV7-9|TRBJ2-6|NA
TGTGCCAGCAGCTTTTTCCCGGGACAGACTCTGGTGGCCAACGTCCTGACTTTC
CASSFFPGQTLVANVLTF
>NA|TRBV30|TRBJ1-4|NA
TGTGCCTGGAATCCCTCGGAGGCTCGGGGTGAAAAACTGTTTTTT
CAWNPSEARGEKLFF
>NA|TRBV7-2|TRBJ2-3|medium-sized
TGTGCCAGCAGCCCTACTTATACCACAGATACGCAGTATTTT
CASSPTYTTDTQYF
>NA|TRBV5-1|TRBJ1-1|NA
TGCGCCAGCAGCTTGGGTGGGGGGGACACTGAAGCTTTCTTT
CASSLGGGDTEAFF
>TRBD1|TRBV19|TRBJ2-1|NA
TGTGCCAGTAGCCCTACAGGGGGCAACAATGAGCAGTTCTTC
CASSPTGGNNEQFF
>NA|TRBV29-1|TRBJ2-5|NA
TGCAGCGTTGAAGAGGAGAAAGAGACCCAGTACTTC
CSVEEEKETQYF
>NA|TRBV19|TRBJ1-2|NA
TGTGCCAGTAGTGTAGGACAGAACTATGGCTACACCTTC
CASSVGQNYGYTF
>TRBD1|TRBV19|TRBJ2-2|few
TGTGCCAGTAGGGGACAGGGAGTCGGGGAGCTGTTTTTT
CASRGQGVGELFF
>TRBD2|TRBV29-1|TRBJ2-2|NA
TGCAGCGTGCGGGAGACCGGGGAGCTGTTTTTT
CSVRETGELFF
>TRBD1|TRBV6-6|TRBJ1-6|NA
TGTGCCAGCAGTTACGTCACAGGGGATTCACCCCTCCACTTT
CASSYVTGDSPLHF
>NA|TRBV7-2|TRBJ2-3|NA
TGTGCCAGCAGCTTAGTTTTCAGGGGCTCTGGAGATACGCAGTATTTT
CASSLVFRGSGDTQYF
>NA|TRBV15|TRBJ2-7|NA
TGTGCCACCAGCAGTGGACTCACAACCTACGAGCAGTACTTC
CATSSGLTTYEQYF
>TRBD2|TRBV6-5|TRBJ2-7|NA
TGTGCCGCCCACCCGGCTAGCGGATCCTACGAGCAGTACTTC
CAAHPASGSYEQYF
>NA|TRBV19|TRBJ1-1|NA
TGTGCCAGTAGTCCAAGGACATTGAACACTGAAGCTTTCTTT
CASSPRTLNTEAFF
>NA|TRBV28|TRBJ1-1|NA
TGTGCCAGCAGTTTATCCAGGGGACCCCGAGGCACTGAAGCTTTCTTT
CASSLSRGPRGTEAFF
>TRBD1|TRBV2|TRBJ1-5|NA
TGTGCCAGCAGTGAAACCACAGGGGGCAGCAATCAGCCCCAGCATTTT
CASSETTGGSNQPQHF